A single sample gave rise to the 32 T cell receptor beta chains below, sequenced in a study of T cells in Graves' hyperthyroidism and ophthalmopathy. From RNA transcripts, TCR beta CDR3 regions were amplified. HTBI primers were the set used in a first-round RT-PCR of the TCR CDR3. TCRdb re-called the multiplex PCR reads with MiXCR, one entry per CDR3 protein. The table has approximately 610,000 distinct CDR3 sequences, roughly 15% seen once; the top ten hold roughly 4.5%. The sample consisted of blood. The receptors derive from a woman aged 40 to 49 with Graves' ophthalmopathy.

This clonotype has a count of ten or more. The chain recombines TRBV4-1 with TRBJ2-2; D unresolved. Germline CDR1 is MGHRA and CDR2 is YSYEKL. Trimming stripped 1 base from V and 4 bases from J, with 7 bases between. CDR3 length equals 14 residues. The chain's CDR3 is CASSQGSRTGELFF. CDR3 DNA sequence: TGCGCCAGCAGCCAAGGCTCTCGCACCGGGGAGCTGTTTTTT.

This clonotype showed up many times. CDR3 amino acids: CASRPQGYTGELFF. The CDR3 coding sequence is TGTGCCAGCAGACCACAGGGCTACACCGGGGAGCTGTTTTTT. The genes are TRBV27 and TRBJ2-2; D perhaps matches TRBD1 (6 bases). Trimming shortened V by 6 bases and J by 3 bases, and 11 bases separated the two germline ends. Germline-derived CDR1 and CDR2 are MNHEY and SMNVEV (reference sequence). This CDR3 has 14 amino acids.

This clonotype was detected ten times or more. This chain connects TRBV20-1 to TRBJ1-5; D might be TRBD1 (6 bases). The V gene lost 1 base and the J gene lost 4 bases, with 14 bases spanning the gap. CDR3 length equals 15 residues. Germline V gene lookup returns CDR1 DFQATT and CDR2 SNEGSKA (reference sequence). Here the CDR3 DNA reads TGCAGTGCTAGAGGTGATCGGGACATAAATCAGCCCCAGCATTTT. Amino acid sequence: CSARGDRDINQPQHF.

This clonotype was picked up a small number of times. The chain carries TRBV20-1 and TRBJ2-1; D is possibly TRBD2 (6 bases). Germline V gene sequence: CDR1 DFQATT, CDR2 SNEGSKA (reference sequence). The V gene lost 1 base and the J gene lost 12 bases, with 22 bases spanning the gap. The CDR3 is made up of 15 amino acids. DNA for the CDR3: TGCAGTGCTAGAGTATTTTTACACGTGGGGGACTCGCAGTTCTTC. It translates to CSARVFLHVGDSQFF.

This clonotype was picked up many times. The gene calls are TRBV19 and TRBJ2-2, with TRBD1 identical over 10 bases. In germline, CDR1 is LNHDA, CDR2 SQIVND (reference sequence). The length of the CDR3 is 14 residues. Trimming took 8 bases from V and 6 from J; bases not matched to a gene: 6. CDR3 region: CASLRQGASGELFF. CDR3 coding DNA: TGTGCCAGTCTTAGACAGGGGGCCTCCGGGGAGCTGTTTTTT.

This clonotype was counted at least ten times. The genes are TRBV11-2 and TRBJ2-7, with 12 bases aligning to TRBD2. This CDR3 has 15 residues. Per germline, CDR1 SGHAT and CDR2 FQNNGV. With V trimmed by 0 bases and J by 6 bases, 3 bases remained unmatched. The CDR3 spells CASSLEASGRGEQYF. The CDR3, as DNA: TGTGCCAGCAGCTTAGAGGCTAGCGGGAGGGGCGAGCAGTACTTC. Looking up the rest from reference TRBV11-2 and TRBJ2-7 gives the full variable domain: EAGVAQSPRYKIIEKRQSVAFWCNPISGHATLYWYQQILGQGPKLLIQFQNNGVVDDSQLPKDRFSAERLKGVDSTLKIQPAKLEDSAVYLCASSLEASGRGEQYFGPGTRLTVT.

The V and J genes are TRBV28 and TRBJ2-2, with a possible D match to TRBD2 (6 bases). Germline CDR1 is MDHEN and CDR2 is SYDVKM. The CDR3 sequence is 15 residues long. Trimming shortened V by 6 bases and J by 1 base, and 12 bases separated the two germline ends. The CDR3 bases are TGTGCCAGCAGCCCCCATAGCGGGAACACCGGGGAGCTGTTTTTT. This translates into CASSPHSGNTGELFF.

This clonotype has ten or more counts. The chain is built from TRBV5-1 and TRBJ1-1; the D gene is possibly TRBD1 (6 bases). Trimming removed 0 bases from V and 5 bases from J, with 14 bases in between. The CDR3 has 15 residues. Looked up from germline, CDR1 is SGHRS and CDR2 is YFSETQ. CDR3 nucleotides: TGCGCCAGCAGCTTGGACCTGGGGGCGCGGACTGAAGCTTTCTTT. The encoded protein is CASSLDLGARTEAFF.

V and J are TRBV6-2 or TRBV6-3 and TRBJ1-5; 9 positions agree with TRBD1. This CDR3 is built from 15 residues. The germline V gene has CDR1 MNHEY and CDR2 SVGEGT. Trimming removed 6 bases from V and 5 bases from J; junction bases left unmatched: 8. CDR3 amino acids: CASSNDRGYDQPQHF. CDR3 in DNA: TGTGCCAGCAGCAATGACAGGGGGTACGATCAGCCCCAGCATTTT.

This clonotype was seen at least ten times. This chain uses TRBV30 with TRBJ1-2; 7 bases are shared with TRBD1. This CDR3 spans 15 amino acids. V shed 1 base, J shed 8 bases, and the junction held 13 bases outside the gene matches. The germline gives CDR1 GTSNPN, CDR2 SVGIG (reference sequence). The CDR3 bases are TGTGCCTGGAGTGCGTCTGAAGGGGGCGCGCGGGGCTACACCTTC. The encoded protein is CAWSASEGGARGYTF.

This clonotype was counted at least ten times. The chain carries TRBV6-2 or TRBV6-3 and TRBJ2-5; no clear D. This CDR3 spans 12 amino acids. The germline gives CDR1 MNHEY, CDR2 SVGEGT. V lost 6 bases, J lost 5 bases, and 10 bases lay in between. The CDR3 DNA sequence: TGTGCCAGCAGCTCAGTCTGGGAGACCCAGTACTTC. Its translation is CASSSVWETQYF.

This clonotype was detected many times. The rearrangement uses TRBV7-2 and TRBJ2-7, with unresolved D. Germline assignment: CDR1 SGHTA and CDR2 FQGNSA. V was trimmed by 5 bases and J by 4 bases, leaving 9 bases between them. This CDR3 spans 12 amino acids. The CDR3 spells CASSQGRYEQYF. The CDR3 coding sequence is TGTGCCAGCAGCCAAGGCCGGTACGAGCAGTACTTC.

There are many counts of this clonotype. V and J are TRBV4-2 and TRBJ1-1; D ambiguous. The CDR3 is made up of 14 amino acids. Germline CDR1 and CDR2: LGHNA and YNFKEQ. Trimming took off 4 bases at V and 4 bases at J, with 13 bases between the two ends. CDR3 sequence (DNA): TGTGCCAGCAGCCCCTTGGGAGAGGGCACTGAAGCTTTCTTT. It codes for CASSPLGEGTEAFF.

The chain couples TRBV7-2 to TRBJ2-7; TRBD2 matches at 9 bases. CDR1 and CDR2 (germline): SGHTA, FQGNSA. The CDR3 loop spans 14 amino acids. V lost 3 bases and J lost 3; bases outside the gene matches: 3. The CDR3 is CASSFTSGYYEQYF. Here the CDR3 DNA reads TGTGCCAGCAGCTTCACTAGCGGGTACTACGAGCAGTACTTC.

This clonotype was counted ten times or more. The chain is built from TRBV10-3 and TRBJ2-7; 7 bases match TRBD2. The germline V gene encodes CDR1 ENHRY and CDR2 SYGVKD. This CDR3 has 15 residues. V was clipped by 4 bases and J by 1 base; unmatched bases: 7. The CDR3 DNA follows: TGTGCCATCAGTGGGGCCGGGAGGCGGTCCTACGAGCAGTACTTC. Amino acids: CAISGAGRRSYEQYF.

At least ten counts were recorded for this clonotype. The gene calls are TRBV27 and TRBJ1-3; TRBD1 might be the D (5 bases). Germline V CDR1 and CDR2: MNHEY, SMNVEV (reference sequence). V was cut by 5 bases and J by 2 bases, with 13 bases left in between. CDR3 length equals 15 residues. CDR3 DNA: TGTGCCAGCAGTCGGAGAGGGGCGACTGGAAACACCATATATTTT. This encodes CASSRRGATGNTIYF.

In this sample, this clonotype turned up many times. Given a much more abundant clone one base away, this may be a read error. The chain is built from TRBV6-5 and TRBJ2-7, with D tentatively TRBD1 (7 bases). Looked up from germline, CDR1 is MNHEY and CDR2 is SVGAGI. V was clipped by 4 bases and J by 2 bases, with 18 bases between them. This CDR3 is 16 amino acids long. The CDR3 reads CASSSHRGGLPYEQYF. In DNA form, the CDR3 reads TGTGCCAGCAGTTCCCACAGGGGAGGCCTCCCCTACGAGCAGTACTTC.

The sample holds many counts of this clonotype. The CDR3, as DNA: TGTGCCAGCAGTTTCTCGGCTGGGGGGGCCTACGAGCAGTACTTC. Translated, it gives CASSFSAGGAYEQYF. V usage is TRBV27 and J usage is TRBJ2-7, with 7 bases aligning to TRBD2. Per germline, CDR1 MNHEY and CDR2 SMNVEV (reference sequence). The CDR3 spans 15 residues. The junction had 7 bases not matched to a gene; V was cut back by 3 bases and J by 2 bases.

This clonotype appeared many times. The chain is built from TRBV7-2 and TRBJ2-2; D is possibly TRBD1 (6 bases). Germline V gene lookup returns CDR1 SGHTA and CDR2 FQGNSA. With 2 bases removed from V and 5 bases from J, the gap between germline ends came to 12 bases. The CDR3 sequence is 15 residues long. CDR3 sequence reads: CASSLLQGATGELFF. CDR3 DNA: TGTGCCAGCAGCTTATTACAGGGTGCAACCGGGGAGCTGTTTTTT.

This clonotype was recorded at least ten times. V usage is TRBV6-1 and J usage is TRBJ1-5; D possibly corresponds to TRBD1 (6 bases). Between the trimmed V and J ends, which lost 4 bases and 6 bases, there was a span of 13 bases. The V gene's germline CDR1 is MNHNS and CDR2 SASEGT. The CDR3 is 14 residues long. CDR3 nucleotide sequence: TGTGCCAGCAGTGGAGCGGGGGGGGCTCAGCCCCAGCATTTT. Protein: CASSGAGGAQPQHF.

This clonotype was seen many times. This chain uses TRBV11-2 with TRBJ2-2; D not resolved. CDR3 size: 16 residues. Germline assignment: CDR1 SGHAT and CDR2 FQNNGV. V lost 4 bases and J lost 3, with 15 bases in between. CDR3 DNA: TGTGCCAGCAGCTCAACCCGGGTGGACCACACCGGGGAGCTGTTTTTT. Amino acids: CASSSTRVDHTGELFF.

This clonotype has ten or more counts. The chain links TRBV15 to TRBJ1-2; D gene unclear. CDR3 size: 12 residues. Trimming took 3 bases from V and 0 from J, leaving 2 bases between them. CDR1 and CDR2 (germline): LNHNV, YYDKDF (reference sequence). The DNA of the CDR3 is TGTGCCACCAGCAGCGCTAACTATGGCTACACCTTC. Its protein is CATSSANYGYTF.

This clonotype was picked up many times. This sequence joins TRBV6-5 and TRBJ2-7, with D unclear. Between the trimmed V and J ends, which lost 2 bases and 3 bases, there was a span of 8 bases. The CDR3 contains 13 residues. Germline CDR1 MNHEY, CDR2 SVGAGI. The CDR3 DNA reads TGTGCCAGCAGTTACGTCAGAAACTACGAGCAGTACTTC. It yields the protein CASSYVRNYEQYF.

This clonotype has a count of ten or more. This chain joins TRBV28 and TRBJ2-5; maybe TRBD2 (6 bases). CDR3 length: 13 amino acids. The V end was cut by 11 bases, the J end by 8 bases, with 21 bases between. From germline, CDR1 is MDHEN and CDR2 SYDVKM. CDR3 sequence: CALRESDGETQYF. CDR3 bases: TGTGCCCTTCGGGAGAGCGACGGGGAAACCCAGTACTTC.

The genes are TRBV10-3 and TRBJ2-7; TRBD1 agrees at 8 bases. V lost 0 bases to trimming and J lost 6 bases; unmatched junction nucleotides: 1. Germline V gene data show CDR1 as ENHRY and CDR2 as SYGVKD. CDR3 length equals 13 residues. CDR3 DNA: TGTGCCATCAGTGAGTCGACAGGGGTCGAGCAGTACTTC. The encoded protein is CAISESTGVEQYF.

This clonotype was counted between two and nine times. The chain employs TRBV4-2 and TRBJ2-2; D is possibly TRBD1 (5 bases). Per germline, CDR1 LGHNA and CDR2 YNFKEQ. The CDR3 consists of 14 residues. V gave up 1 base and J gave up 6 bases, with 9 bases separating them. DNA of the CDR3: TGTGCCAGCAGCCAAGTACAGGATGCCGGGGAGCTGTTTTTT. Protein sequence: CASSQVQDAGELFF.

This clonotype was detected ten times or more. CDR3 amino acids: CASSLASGEHNEQFF. CDR3 in DNA: TGTGCCAGCAGCTTGGCCTCGGGGGAGCACAATGAGCAGTTCTTC. This chain links TRBV7-2 with TRBJ2-1, with TRBD2 as a possible D gene (6 bases). The CDR3 contains 15 residues. With 3 bases removed from V and 5 bases from J, the gap between germline ends came to 14 bases. In germline, CDR1 is SGHTA, CDR2 FQGNSA. Variable domain in full (rest from reference TRBV7-2 and TRBJ2-1): GAGVSQSPSNKVTEKGKDVELRCDPISGHTALYWYRQSLGQGLEFLIYFQGNSAPDKSGLPSDRFSAERTGGSVSTLTIQRTQQEDSAVYLCASSLASGEHNEQFFGPGTRLTVL.

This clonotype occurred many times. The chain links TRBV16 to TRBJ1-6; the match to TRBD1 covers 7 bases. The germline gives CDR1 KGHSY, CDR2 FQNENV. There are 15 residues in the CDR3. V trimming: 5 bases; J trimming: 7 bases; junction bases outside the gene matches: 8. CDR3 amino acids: CASSKATGPNSPLHF. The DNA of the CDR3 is TGTGCCAGCAGCAAGGCGACAGGGCCGAATTCACCCCTCCACTTT.

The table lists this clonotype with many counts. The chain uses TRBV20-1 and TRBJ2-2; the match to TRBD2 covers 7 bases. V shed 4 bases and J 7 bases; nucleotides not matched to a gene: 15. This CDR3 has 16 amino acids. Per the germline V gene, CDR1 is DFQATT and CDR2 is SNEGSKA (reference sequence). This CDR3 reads CSATARGEGYSGELFF. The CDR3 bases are TGCAGTGCTACGGCTCGCGGGGAGGGGTATAGCGGGGAGCTGTTTTTT.

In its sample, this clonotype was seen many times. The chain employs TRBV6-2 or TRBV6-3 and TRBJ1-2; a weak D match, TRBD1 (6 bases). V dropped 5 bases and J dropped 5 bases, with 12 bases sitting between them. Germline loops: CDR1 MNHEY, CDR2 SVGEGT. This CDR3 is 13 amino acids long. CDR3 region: CASSPSGEYGYTF. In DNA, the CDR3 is TGTGCCAGCAGTCCATCAGGGGAATATGGCTACACCTTC.

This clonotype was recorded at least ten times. CDR3 in DNA: TGTGCCAGCAGCGGGGGAAGGGGGCGATCCTACGAGCAGTACTTC. This translates into CASSGGRGRSYEQYF. The rearrangement joins TRBV6-5 to TRBJ2-7; perhaps TRBD1 as D (7 bases). V was cut by 6 bases and J by 1 base, with 16 bases left in between. CDR1 and CDR2 from the germline V gene are MNHEY and SVGAGI. This CDR3 contains 15 residues.

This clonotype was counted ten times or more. The DNA of the CDR3 is TGTGCCAGCAGTGGGACAGGGTTGAACACTGAAGCTTTCTTT. Amino acid sequence: CASSGTGLNTEAFF. This chain links TRBV6-1 with TRBJ1-1; TRBD1 matches at 8 bases. The CDR3 is 14 residues long. Germline values: CDR1 MNHNS, CDR2 SASEGT. Trimming cost V 4 bases and J 0 bases; bases outside gene matches: 1.